Included here is one TCR beta chain sequence, with context. Antigen specificity is unknown. The sample carries other DNA sequences with the same CDR3. This PCR relied on a set of 60 Vbeta primers and 13 Jbeta primers. Method: immunoSEQ multiplex PCR; TCRdb's copy keeps in-frame clones and lacks some. Found here are under 200,000 clones, roughly 70% of them singletons; the top ten hold around 3%. The data were taken from a study of cytomegalovirus exposure and HLA in healthy donors. General observations from the study: Specificity for CMV antigens was confirmed in vitro for a few of the CMV-associated chains.

V was cut by 3 bases and J by 0 bases, with 7 bases left in between. This CDR3 contains 14 residues. Germline lookup yields CDR1 SGHRS and CDR2 YFSETQ. This sequence originates from a woman between 50 and 59 years old in good health and CMV-seropositive. J is TRBJ2-1 and V is TRBV5-1; perhaps TRBD1 as D (6 bases). Sequencing was carried out using PBMCs. CDR3 nucleotides: TGCGCCAGCAGCTCACAGGGCTCCTACAATGAGCAGTTCTTC. As protein: CASSSQGSYNEQFF.